These 31 T cell receptor beta chains were all obtained from the same sample, sequenced in a study of shared clonotypes between healthy human individuals. Data came from immunoSEQ multiplex PCR; TCRdb stores just in-frame clones and leaves some out. The sample holds around 2.5 million clones, approximately 94% seen once. Sequenced material: naive CD4+ T cells from PBMCs. The subset was: CD45RA+ positively selected. The receptor set was obtained from a man aged 18 to 30 in good health. Some clones in this sample may be carry-over from other donors' samples.

This clone was seen just once. In DNA, the CDR3 is TGTGCCAGCAGAACCTCCCCAGGGTACGGCTACACCTTC. Translation gives CASRTSPGYGYTF. This chain connects TRBV6-5 to TRBJ1-2; tentative D call: TRBD1 (5 bases). The CDR3 is made up of 13 amino acids. Trimming stripped 6 bases from V and 8 bases from J, with 16 bases between. Germline V gives CDR1 MNHEY, CDR2 SVGAGI.

J is TRBJ2-2 and V is TRBV28; D remains ambiguous. The CDR3 contains 13 residues. The germline V and J ends were trimmed by 3 bases and 6 bases, with 8 bases remaining between them. The V gene's germline CDR1 is MDHEN and CDR2 SYDVKM. In DNA, the CDR3 is TGTGCCAGCAGTTTGAACAGACCCGGGGAGCTGTTTTTT. It yields the protein CASSLNRPGELFF. Full variable domain (remainder filled in from reference TRBV28 and TRBJ2-2): DVKVTQSSRYLVKRTGEKVFLECVQDMDHENMFWYRQDPGLGLRLIYFSYDVKMKEKGDIPEGYSVSREKKERFSLILESASTNQTSMYLCASSLNRPGELFFGEGSRLTVL.

The rearrangement joins TRBV27 to TRBJ1-2, with D perhaps matching TRBD1 (5 bases). The CDR3 loop spans 18 amino acids. Germline V gives CDR1 MNHEY, CDR2 SMNVEV (reference sequence). Trimming cost V 3 bases and J 1 base, with 21 bases left between them. The CDR3 nucleotides read TGTGCCAGCAGTTTTTTGGGTGGGGGAGGAGCAAATAACTATGGCTACACCTTC. It specifies CASSFLGGGGANNYGYTF.

The rearrangement joins TRBV15 to TRBJ1-5, with D unclear. This CDR3 is 15 amino acids long. The ends were cut back, 0 bases at V and 7 bases at J, with 13 bases in the middle. The germline V gene encodes CDR1 LNHNV and CDR2 YYDKDF (reference sequence). The CDR3 spells CATSRDHGLSQPQHF. The CDR3 DNA follows: TGTGCCACCAGCAGAGATCATGGTCTATCGCAGCCCCAGCATTTT.

This rearrangement joins TRBV29-1 to TRBJ1-1, with D unresolved. The CDR3 is 13 residues long. The germline V and J ends were trimmed by 2 bases and 1 base, with 8 bases remaining between them. Germline V lookup: CDR1 SQVTM, CDR2 ANQGSEA. The CDR3 nucleotides are TGCAGCGTTGAATGGCCGGGGAACACTGAAGCTTTCTTT. Its translation is CSVEWPGNTEAFF.

This clone was counted a few times. The chain couples TRBV6-1 to TRBJ2-2; D is uncertain. CDR1 and CDR2 (germline): MNHNS, SASEGT. The CDR3 runs to 14 residues. The germline V and J ends were trimmed by 1 base and 6 bases, with 9 bases remaining between them. The CDR3 bases are TGTGCCAGCAGTGAAGGAGCCAGCCCCGGGGAGCTGTTTTTT. Translation: CASSEGASPGELFF.

The chain recombines TRBV29-1 with TRBJ2-1; TRBD1 matches at 11 bases. The germline gives CDR1 SQVTM, CDR2 ANQGSEA. The J segment lost 8 bases and the V segment lost 1 base, leaving 13 bases of the junction unmatched. The CDR3 totals 17 residues. CDR3 in DNA: TGCAGCGTTGAAGGCCCCCGGGACAGGGGGATGATCGATGAGCAGTTCTTC. It translates to CSVEGPRDRGMIDEQFF.

The CDR3 DNA sequence: TGTGCCAGCAGCTTAAGACATACGTCCTACAATGAGCAGTTCTTC. Its translation: CASSLRHTSYNEQFF. The chain has TRBV11-3 and TRBJ2-1; no firm D call. The V and J ends lost 2 bases and 1 base respectively, with 9 bases between them. This CDR3 region has 15 residues. Germline assignment: CDR1 SGHNT and CDR2 YENEEA.

The rearrangement links TRBV7-2 to TRBJ2-7; the match to TRBD2 covers 8 bases. This CDR3 is built from 15 residues. The germline V gene has CDR1 SGHTA and CDR2 FQGNSA. V gave up 5 bases and J gave up 4 bases; unmatched junction bases: 10. CDR3 residues: CASSLRPGGAYEQYF. The CDR3 nucleotides read TGTGCCAGCAGCCTCCGCCCGGGGGGGGCGTACGAGCAGTACTTC. Using reference TRBV7-2 and TRBJ2-7 for the parts outside the CDR3, the full variable domain is GAGVSQSPSNKVTEKGKDVELRCDPISGHTALYWYRQSLGQGLEFLIYFQGNSAPDKSGLPSDRFSAERTGGSVSTLTIQRTQQEDSAVYLCASSLRPGGAYEQYFGPGTRLTVT.

V and J are TRBV5-1 and TRBJ2-7; D not resolved. This CDR3 has 16 residues. With 0 bases removed from V and 3 bases from J, the gap between germline ends came to 16 bases. Germline V gene lookup returns CDR1 SGHRS and CDR2 YFSETQ. CDR3 DNA: TGCGCCAGCAGCTTGGACGGGTCCTCTCAACTCTACGAGCAGTACTTC. Amino acid sequence: CASSLDGSSQLYEQYF.

This chain joins TRBV27 and TRBJ1-2; a weak D match, TRBD1 (5 bases). V gave up 3 bases and J gave up 0 bases, with 8 bases separating them. CDR3 length equals 14 residues. Germline V gene lookup returns CDR1 MNHEY and CDR2 SMNVEV (reference sequence). The CDR3 DNA sequence: TGTGCCAGCAGTTTTCTCAGGGCTAACTATGGCTACACCTTC. Protein sequence: CASSFLRANYGYTF.

This chain joins TRBV28 and TRBJ2-1; 12 bases are shared with TRBD2. This CDR3 is built from 16 residues. The germline V gene has CDR1 MDHEN and CDR2 SYDVKM. V was clipped by 3 bases and J by 4 bases; unmatched bases: 4. The CDR3 reads CASSFGLAGRYNEQFF. The CDR3 coding sequence is TGTGCCAGCAGTTTCGGACTAGCGGGAAGGTACAATGAGCAGTTCTTC.

The chain is built from TRBV25-1 and TRBJ1-6, with unresolved D. CDR1 and CDR2 from the germline V gene are MGHDK and SYGVNS. The CDR3 loop spans 12 amino acids. The germline V and J ends were trimmed by 2 bases and 9 bases, with 5 bases remaining between them. CDR3 sequence reads: CASSENSSPLHF. The CDR3 region has the DNA TGTGCCAGCAGTGAAAATAGTTCACCCCTCCACTTT.

The CDR3 loop reads CASSPRQGYEQYF. CDR3 DNA: TGTGCCAGCTCACCGAGACAGGGCTACGAGCAGTACTTC. The rearrangement joins TRBV18 to TRBJ2-7; 7 bases align to TRBD1. From germline, CDR1 is KGHSH and CDR2 LQKENI. V lost 3 bases and J lost 3; bases outside the gene matches: 2. This CDR3 comprises 13 residues. The variable domain in full, with the rest retrieved from reference TRBV18 and TRBJ2-7, is NAGVMQNPRHLVRRRGQEARLRCSPMKGHSHVYWYRQLPEEGLKFMVYLQKENIIDESGMPKERFSAEFPKEGPSILRIQQVVRGDSAAYFCASSPRQGYEQYFGPGTRLTVT.

In its sample, this clone was seen once. V and J are TRBV28 and TRBJ2-7; 7 bases fit TRBD2. After removal of 5 bases from V and 2 bases from J, the junction contained 12 bases not matched to a gene. CDR1 and CDR2 (germline): MDHEN, SYDVKM. This CDR3 has 16 residues. CDR3 residues: CASSPGGGIVAYEQYF. The CDR3 bases are TGTGCCAGCAGTCCTGGGGGGGGTATAGTGGCCTACGAGCAGTACTTC.

The chain is built from TRBV11-2 and TRBJ1-6; tentatively, D is TRBD1 (5 bases). Germline CDR1 is SGHAT and CDR2 is FQNNGV. The germline V and J ends were trimmed by 7 bases and 8 bases, with 12 bases remaining between them. The CDR3 covers 13 residues. DNA of the CDR3: TGTGCCAGCACCCAGGGTGGGGATTCACCCCTCCACTTT. Translating it yields CASTQGGDSPLHF.

This clone appeared once. The V gene is TRBV5-6, the J gene TRBJ2-7; tentative D call: TRBD2 (5 bases). The CDR3 is 13 residues long. Trimming shortened V by 2 bases and J by 4 bases, and 10 bases separated the two germline ends. Germline-derived CDR1 and CDR2 are SGHDT and YYEEEE. CDR3 nucleotide sequence: TGTGCCAGCAGCTTCCGGACGGGATACGAGCAGTACTTC. It translates to CASSFRTGYEQYF.

The chain is built from TRBV7-3 and TRBJ2-1; D is possibly TRBD2 (5 bases). The CDR3 extends over 15 amino acids. V shed 3 bases and J shed 0 bases, with 9 bases lying between them. The germline CDR1 and CDR2 sequences are SGHTA and FQGTGA. CDR3 in amino acids: CASSFDYSSYNEQFF. Here the CDR3 DNA reads TGTGCCAGCAGCTTCGACTACTCCTCCTACAATGAGCAGTTCTTC.

The chain recombines TRBV28 with TRBJ2-1; no definite D call. V lost 8 bases to trimming and J lost 6 bases, with 8 bases between them. The CDR3 extends over 11 amino acids. In germline, CDR1 is MDHEN, CDR2 SYDVKM. The CDR3 DNA sequence: TGTGCCAGCTCTATTACCAATGAGCAGTTCTTC. Its protein is CASSITNEQFF.

The chain combines TRBV12-5 with TRBJ1-1; no clear D gene. CDR3 size: 14 residues. V was trimmed by 6 bases and J by 0 bases, leaving 11 bases between them. The germline gives CDR1 LGHNT, CDR2 FRNRAP. CDR3 bases: TGTGCTAGTGGCTCGGACGTTATGAACACTGAAGCTTTCTTT. Amino acid sequence: CASGSDVMNTEAFF.

This clone has a single count. The V call is TRBV5-6, the J call TRBJ2-1; D perhaps matches TRBD2 (6 bases). The CDR3 runs 17 residues. Germline V gives CDR1 SGHDT, CDR2 YYEEEE. V was trimmed by 0 bases and J by 7 bases, leaving 20 bases between them. The CDR3 is CASSLANFRRVGNEQFF. CDR3 DNA sequence: TGTGCCAGCAGCTTGGCCAATTTTCGGAGGGTAGGGAATGAGCAGTTCTTC.

The CDR3 coding sequence is TGTGCCAGCCGCGGAGGAAACACCATATATTTT. It specifies CASRGGNTIYF. The gene calls are TRBV2 and TRBJ1-3, with D hard to call. The germline V gene encodes CDR1 SNHLY and CDR2 FYNNEI. The germline V and J ends were trimmed by 8 bases and 4 bases, with 6 bases remaining between them. The CDR3 is 11 residues long.

Regarding this clone: This sample includes further DNA sequences coding for the same CDR3. V and J are TRBV7-2 and TRBJ2-7, with 9 positions matching TRBD1. The V segment lost 0 bases and the J segment 2 bases; nucleotides outside the gene matches: 2. Germline CDR1 reads SGHTA; CDR2 reads FQGNSA. This CDR3 comprises 15 residues. The chain's CDR3 is CASSLAGTGPYEQYF. The CDR3 DNA reads TGTGCCAGCAGCTTAGCTGGGACAGGGCCCTACGAGCAGTACTTC.

This clone has just one count. J is TRBJ2-5 and V is TRBV14; a weak D match, TRBD2 (6 bases). V lost 0 bases to trimming and J lost 0 bases, with 14 bases between them. The CDR3 totals 17 residues. The V gene's germline CDR1 is SGHDN and CDR2 FVKESK. CDR3 region: CASSQELAGRHQETQYF. The CDR3 DNA is TGTGCCAGCAGCCAAGAACTCGCAGGGAGGCACCAAGAGACCCAGTACTTC.

This clone was seen only once. The chain links TRBV6-1 to TRBJ2-7; tentatively, D is TRBD1 (6 bases). Trimming cost V 4 bases and J 0 bases, with 10 bases left between them. Germline CDR1 and CDR2: MNHNS and SASEGT. This CDR3 is built from 14 residues. CDR3 nucleotides: TGTGCCAGCAGTGCCCACAGGGCCTCCTACGAGCAGTACTTC. This encodes CASSAHRASYEQYF.

J is TRBJ2-7 and V is TRBV5-1; D is perhaps TRBD2 (7 bases). CDR3 length: 12 residues. Germline values: CDR1 SGHRS, CDR2 YFSETQ. V shed 6 bases and J shed 2 bases, with 9 bases lying between them. In nucleotides, the CDR3 is TGCGCCAGCAACGGGGGGCCCTACGAGCAGTACTTC. Its translation is CASNGGPYEQYF.

This clone was found once. This chain links TRBV18 with TRBJ2-7, with D possibly TRBD1 on 6 matching bases. Trimming left V 5 bases short and J 4 bases short, with 12 bases between. Per germline, CDR1 KGHSH and CDR2 LQKENI. The CDR3 has 13 amino acids. CDR3 coding DNA: TGTGCCAGCTCAGGGGGCTTACGGTACGAGCAGTACTTC. Translated: CASSGGLRYEQYF.

The rearrangement joins TRBV6-1 to TRBJ2-7, with D hard to call. Germline lookup yields CDR1 MNHNS and CDR2 SASEGT. The CDR3 extends over 13 amino acids. V shed 8 bases and J shed 2 bases, with 13 bases lying between them. The CDR3 nucleotides read TGTGCCAGCCATCGGCAGGCAACCTACGAGCAGTACTTC. It specifies CASHRQATYEQYF.

This clone showed up just once. V and J are TRBV6-6 and TRBJ2-7, with TRBD2 as a possible D gene (6 bases). Germline V gives CDR1 MNHNY, CDR2 SVGAGI (reference sequence). The CDR3 is 15 residues long. The V gene lost 2 bases and the J gene lost 0 bases, with 11 bases spanning the gap. The CDR3 is CASSYGVGGSYEQYF. CDR3 sequence (DNA): TGTGCCAGCAGTTACGGGGTGGGAGGCTCCTACGAGCAGTACTTC.

V gene TRBV4-3 combines with J gene TRBJ2-3; 13 bases are a match to TRBD2. The germline V gene encodes CDR1 LGHNA and CDR2 YSLEER. V shed 4 bases and J 3 bases; nucleotides not matched to a gene: 4. The CDR3 length is 16 residues. The CDR3 nucleotides read TGCGCCAGCAGCCTCAGGACTAGCGGGAGTACAGATACGCAGTATTTT. It yields the protein CASSLRTSGSTDTQYF.

The CDR3 sequence is CASSLGQGDEKLFF. The CDR3 DNA reads TGTGCCAGCAGCCTGGGACAGGGAGATGAAAAACTGTTTTTT. The gene calls are TRBV4-2 and TRBJ1-4; 9 positions match TRBD1. CDR3 length: 14 amino acids. After removal of 4 bases from V and 6 bases from J, the junction contained 3 bases not matched to a gene. Germline assignment: CDR1 LGHNA and CDR2 YNFKEQ.